These T cell receptor beta chains were read from a single sample in a study of cytomegalovirus exposure and HLA in healthy donors. TCRdb keeps only in-frame clones here, not all; method: immunoSEQ multiplex PCR. The sample lists fewer than 75,000 clones; approximately 80% were seen once. The sample comprised PBMCs. The receptors were sampled from a man aged 25 to 40 in good health and CMV-seronegative. Each CDR3 is given with its conserved first and last residue. A D gene is named only where the DNA matches it firmly. Expanded clones are given a class, and other clones once, few, many or no size at all.

j_call	clone_size	d_call	v_call	cdr3_nt	cdr3_aa
TRBJ2-1	NA	TRBD2	TRBV7-9	TGTGCCAGCAGCCCTTGGCTAGCGGGGGGCGTCTTATACAATGAGCAGTTCTTC	CASSPWLAGGVLYNEQFF
TRBJ1-1	NA	NA	TRBV6-1	TGTGCCAGCAGTATATCTGAAGCTTTCTTT	CASSISEAFF
TRBJ1-1	NA	NA	TRBV4-1	TGCGCCAGCAGCCAAGACGGTACCACTGAAGCTTTCTTT	CASSQDGTTEAFF
TRBJ1-5	NA	NA	TRBV18	TGTGCCAGCTCACCGGGCCTTGATCAGCCCCAGCATTTT	CASSPGLDQPQHF
TRBJ2-5	NA	NA	TRBV7-2	TGTGCCAGCAGCTTAGCCAGAGACAGACAAGAGACCCAGTACTTC	CASSLARDRQETQYF
TRBJ2-1	NA	NA	TRBV18	TGTGCCAGCTCAGCGGACCGACAGAACAATGAGCAGTTCTTC	CASSADRQNNEQFF
TRBJ1-2	NA	TRBD1	TRBV11-2	TGTGCCAGCAGGGGGACAGATTATGGCTACACCTTC	CASRGTDYGYTF
TRBJ1-2	NA	NA	TRBV19	TGTGCCAGTAGTATTCAGGGTACAAACTATGGCTACACCTTC	CASSIQGTNYGYTF
TRBJ1-3	few	NA	TRBV14	TGTGCCAGCAGCCTCGTTGGAAACACCATATATTTT	CASSLVGNTIYF
TRBJ1-1	NA	TRBD1	TRBV6-5	TGTGCCAGCAGGATCGGGACAGGTTCGTGGAGAGCTTTCTTT	CASRIGTGSWRAFF
TRBJ1-5	NA	NA	TRBV7-2	TGTGCCAGCAGCTTATACAGGTCGGGCAATCAGCCCCAGCATTTT	CASSLYRSGNQPQHF
TRBJ2-2	NA	NA	TRBV5-1	TGCGCCAGCAGCTTGTTCGCACAGCCCCCCGGGGAGCTGTTTTTT	CASSLFAQPPGELFF
TRBJ2-7	NA	NA	TRBV7-9	TGTGCCAGCAGCTTGGGCGGGGCCTCCTCCTACGAGCAGTACTTC	CASSLGGASSYEQYF
TRBJ2-5	NA	TRBD2	TRBV27	TGTGCCAGCAGTTCATACCTAGCGGGAGTCCAAGAGACCCAGTACTTC	CASSSYLAGVQETQYF
TRBJ1-4	once	TRBD1	TRBV7-9	TGTGCCAGCAGCAAGGGACAGGGGAGTTTAGCAACTAATGAAAAACTGTTTTTT	CASSKGQGSLATNEKLFF
TRBJ2-7	NA	NA	TRBV30	TGTGCCTGGGGGGCGTCCTACGAGCAGTACTTC	CAWGASYEQYF
TRBJ2-7	NA	TRBD1	TRBV7-9	TGTGCCAGCAGCTTTAGGGCACAGGGGAGCTCCTACGAGCAGTACTTC	CASSFRAQGSSYEQYF
TRBJ2-7	NA	TRBD1	TRBV5-1	TGCGCCAGCAGCTGGACAGGGGATCCCTACGAGCAGTACTTC	CASSWTGDPYEQYF
TRBJ2-6	NA	NA	TRBV19	TGTGCCAGTACTTCCCCCTCTGGGGCCAACGTCCTGACTTTC	CASTSPSGANVLTF
TRBJ2-2	NA	NA	TRBV30	TGTGCCTGGAGTCCCCCGGACATTCACACCGGGGAGCTGTTTTTT	CAWSPPDIHTGELFF
TRBJ2-7	NA	NA	TRBV6-5	TGTGCCAGCAGTTACTCCCCTTTAGTCCCGTCCTACGAGCAGTACTTC	CASSYSPLVPSYEQYF
TRBJ2-4	NA	TRBD1	TRBV15	TGTGCCACCAGCAGATTGGGACAGCAAAACATTCAGTACTTC	CATSRLGQQNIQYF
TRBJ2-7	NA	NA	TRBV11-2	TGTGCCAGCAGCTTCATGTCGGGTTGGGGACAAAAGAGCTCCTACGAGCAGTACTTC	CASSFMSGWGQKSSYEQYF
TRBJ2-7	NA	NA	TRBV25-1	TGTGCCAGCAGTGAATGGGGGAGGTACGAGCAGTACTTC	CASSEWGRYEQYF
TRBJ2-5	NA	TRBD2	TRBV19	TGTGCCAGTAGTCCCGGGACTAGCGAAGTCCAAGAGACCCAGTACTTC	CASSPGTSEVQETQYF
TRBJ1-1	NA	NA	TRBV6-6	TGTGCCAGCAGTTATCCCCTCGCGGGGCACACTGAAGCTTTCTTT	CASSYPLAGHTEAFF
TRBJ1-1	once	TRBD1	TRBV2	TGTGCCAGCAGAGGGACAGTGAACACTGAAGCTTTCTTT	CASRGTVNTEAFF
TRBJ2-1	NA	NA	TRBV4-3	TGCGCCAGCAGCCAATCCCCTTACAATGAGCAGTTCTTC	CASSQSPYNEQFF
TRBJ2-1	NA	NA	TRBV7-9	TGTGCCATCAGACAGCTAACCGTGATAAATGAGCAGTTCTTC	CAIRQLTVINEQFF
TRBJ1-3	once	NA	TRBV5-1	TGCGCCAGCGGGGGGGAAGGTAGCTCTGGAAACACCATATATTTT	CASGGEGSSGNTIYF
TRBJ2-7	NA	NA	TRBV6-5	TGTGCCAGCAGTCCTCGTAGCGGATTTTCCTACGAGCAGTACTTC	CASSPRSGFSYEQYF
TRBJ2-7	NA	TRBD2	TRBV7-7	TGTGCTAGCAGCTTTGGGACTAGCGGGAACTACGAGCAGTACTTC	CASSFGTSGNYEQYF
TRBJ2-1	NA	NA	TRBV5-8	TGTGCCAGCAGCTTGGTAAGCGGGCCCCCCTACAATGAGCAGTTCTTC	CASSLVSGPPYNEQFF
TRBJ1-2	NA	NA	TRBV30	TGTGCCTGGAGACAATGGGGGCTGGGCTATGGCTACACCTTC	CAWRQWGLGYGYTF
TRBJ2-2	few	TRBD1	TRBV27	TGTGCCAGCAGTTTATCGGACAGGGGAAACGGGGAGCTGTTTTTT	CASSLSDRGNGELFF
TRBJ2-3	NA	TRBD2	TRBV14	TGTGCCAGCAGTCGGCTAGCGGGGGGCTATAGCACAGATACGCAGTATTTT	CASSRLAGGYSTDTQYF
TRBJ1-6	NA	NA	TRBV9	TGTGCCAGCAGCGCCCGCGGGCGCAATTCACCCCTCCACTTT	CASSARGRNSPLHF
TRBJ2-2	NA	TRBD1	TRBV9	TGTGCCAGCAGCCTGGGCCAGGGGGCCGACACCGGGGAGCTGTTTTTT	CASSLGQGADTGELFF
TRBJ2-5	NA	TRBD2	TRBV9	TGTGCCAGCAGCGCGAGCGGGAAAGAGACCCAGTACTTC	CASSASGKETQYF
TRBJ1-4	NA	TRBD1	TRBV7-2	TGTGCCAGCAGCTTCTATGACAGGGCGGCTAATGAAAAACTGTTTTTT	CASSFYDRAANEKLFF
TRBJ2-1	NA	NA	TRBV9	TGTGCCAGCAGCAAGGAGGGGGCCGCCTACAATGAGCAGTTCTTC	CASSKEGAAYNEQFF
TRBJ1-5	NA	TRBD1	TRBV7-9	TGTGCCAGCAGCCACACCGGGACAGGGGGCGATAGCAATCAGCCCCAGCATTTT	CASSHTGTGGDSNQPQHF
TRBJ1-4	NA	TRBD1	TRBV30	TGTGCCTGGAGTTCCGGGACAGATGAAAAACTGTTTTTT	CAWSSGTDEKLFF
TRBJ1-2	NA	TRBD1	TRBV7-2	TGTGCCAGCAGTCGTACAGGGGGCATGGATGGCTACACCTTC	CASSRTGGMDGYTF
TRBJ2-1	NA	TRBD2	TRBV27	TGTGCCAGCAGTTTGATGGGGGGAGGGAGCTCCTACAATGAGCAGTTCTTC	CASSLMGGGSSYNEQFF
TRBJ2-3	NA	TRBD1	TRBV9	TGTGCCAGCAGCTCCCTGACAGGGGGCCGCACAGATACGCAGTATTTT	CASSSLTGGRTDTQYF
TRBJ2-3	NA	TRBD2	TRBV4-2	TGTGCCAGCAGCCAAGAGCAGACTAGCGGGCCCGAGCGGAATACGCAGTATTTT	CASSQEQTSGPERNTQYF
TRBJ1-2	NA	TRBD1	TRBV6-4	TGTGCCAGCAGTGACTCCTTACAGGGGCGGAAGTATGGCTACACCTTC	CASSDSLQGRKYGYTF
TRBJ1-2	NA	TRBD1	TRBV6-6	TGTGCCAGCAGTAACGAACAGGGGTTGGAGTATGGCTACACCTTC	CASSNEQGLEYGYTF